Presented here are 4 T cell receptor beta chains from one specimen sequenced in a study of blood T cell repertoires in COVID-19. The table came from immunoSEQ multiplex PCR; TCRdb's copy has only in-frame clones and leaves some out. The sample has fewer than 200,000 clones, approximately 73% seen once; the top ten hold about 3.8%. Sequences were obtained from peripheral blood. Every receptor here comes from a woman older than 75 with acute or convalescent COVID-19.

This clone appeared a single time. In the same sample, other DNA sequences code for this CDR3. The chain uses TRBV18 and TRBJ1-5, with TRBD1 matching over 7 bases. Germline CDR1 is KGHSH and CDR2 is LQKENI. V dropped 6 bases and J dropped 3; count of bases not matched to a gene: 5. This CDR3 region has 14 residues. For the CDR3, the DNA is TGTGCCAGCTCCCGCGACAGGGACAATCAGCCCCAGCATTTT. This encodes CASSRDRDNQPQHF.

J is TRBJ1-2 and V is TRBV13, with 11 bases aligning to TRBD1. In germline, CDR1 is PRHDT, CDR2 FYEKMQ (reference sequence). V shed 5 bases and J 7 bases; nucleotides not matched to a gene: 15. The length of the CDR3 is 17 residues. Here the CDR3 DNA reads TGTGCCAGCAGCCAACACCGGACAGGGGGCCGGAGCGGTGGCTACACCTTC. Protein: CASSQHRTGGRSGGYTF.

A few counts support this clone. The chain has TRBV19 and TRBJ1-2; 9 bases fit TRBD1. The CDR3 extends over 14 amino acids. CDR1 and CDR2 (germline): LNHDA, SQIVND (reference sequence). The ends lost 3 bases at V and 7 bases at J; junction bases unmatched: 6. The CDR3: CASSIIGTGTGYTF. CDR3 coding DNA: TGTGCCAGTAGTATCATCGGGACAGGGACTGGCTACACCTTC.

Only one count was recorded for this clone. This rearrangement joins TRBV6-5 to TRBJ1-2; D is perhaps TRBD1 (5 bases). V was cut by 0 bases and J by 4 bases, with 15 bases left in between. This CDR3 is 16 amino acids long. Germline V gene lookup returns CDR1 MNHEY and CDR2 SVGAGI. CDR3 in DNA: TGTGCCAGCAGTTACTCACGGGACTCATGGCGCTATGGCTACACCTTC. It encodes CASSYSRDSWRYGYTF.